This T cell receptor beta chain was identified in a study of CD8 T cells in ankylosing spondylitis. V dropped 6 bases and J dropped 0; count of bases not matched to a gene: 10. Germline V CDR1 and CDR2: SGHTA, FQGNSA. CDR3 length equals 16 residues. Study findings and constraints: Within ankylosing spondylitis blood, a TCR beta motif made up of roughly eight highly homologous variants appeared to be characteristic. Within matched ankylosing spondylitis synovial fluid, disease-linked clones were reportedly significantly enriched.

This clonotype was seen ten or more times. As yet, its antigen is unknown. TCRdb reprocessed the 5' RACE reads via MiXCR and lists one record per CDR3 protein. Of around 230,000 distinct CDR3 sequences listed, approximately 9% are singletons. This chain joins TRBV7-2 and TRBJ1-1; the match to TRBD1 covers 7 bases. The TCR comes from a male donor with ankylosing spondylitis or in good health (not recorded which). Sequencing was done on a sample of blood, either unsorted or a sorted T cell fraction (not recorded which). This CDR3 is CASSLVGGTVNTEAFF. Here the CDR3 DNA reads TGTGCCAGCAGTCTTGTGGGGGGGACAGTGAACACTGAAGCTTTCTTT.